A single sample is the source of the 31 T cell receptor beta chains below, sequenced in a study of blood T cell repertoires in COVID-19. Clones were read by immunoSEQ multiplex PCR, and TCRdb kept only the in-frame ones, dropping some. The data show under 500,000 clones, 80% to 90% seen once. Specimen: PBMCs or T cells enriched from blood (not recorded which). Receptor source: a man in his thirties or forties who had recovered from COVID-19.

The chain couples TRBV27 to TRBJ2-1; TRBD2 is a possible D gene (6 bases). Trimming removed 6 bases at V and 1 base at J, with 16 bases between. The germline gives CDR1 MNHEY, CDR2 SMNVEV (reference sequence). The CDR3 has 16 amino acids. CDR3 in amino acids: CASRVTRDSSYNEQFF. CDR3 sequence (DNA): TGTGCCAGCAGGGTGACGCGGGACTCATCCTACAATGAGCAGTTCTTC.

This chain joins TRBV5-1 and TRBJ1-1, with D maybe TRBD1 (6 bases). There are 13 residues in the CDR3. The germline V gene has CDR1 SGHRS and CDR2 YFSETQ. V was pared by 4 bases and J by 4 bases, with 11 bases between. The DNA of the CDR3 is TGCGCCAGCAGCAGGGACATGGGCACTGAAGCTTTCTTT. It is translated as CASSRDMGTEAFF.

This clone is a singleton in its sample. The chain joins TRBV11-2 to TRBJ2-1, with a tentative D call TRBD1 (6 bases). The CDR3 covers 14 residues. In germline, CDR1 is SGHAT, CDR2 FQNNGV. The ends were cut back, 0 bases at V and 7 bases at J, with 10 bases in the middle. CDR3 region: CASSLDSQGNEQFF. DNA of the CDR3: TGTGCCAGCAGCTTAGATTCGCAGGGGAATGAGCAGTTCTTC.

This chain links TRBV18 with TRBJ2-1; 11 bases line up with TRBD2. The CDR3 sequence is 16 residues long. Trimming took 0 bases from V and 8 from J; bases not matched to a gene: 6. The germline V gene encodes CDR1 KGHSH and CDR2 LQKENI. DNA for the CDR3: TGTGCCAGCTCACCACCTGGACTAGCGGGTGGGGATGAGCAGTTCTTC. Translating gives CASSPPGLAGGDEQFF. Full variable domain (rest looked up from reference TRBV18 and TRBJ2-1): NAGVMQNPRHLVRRRGQEARLRCSPMKGHSHVYWYRQLPEEGLKFMVYLQKENIIDESGMPKERFSAEFPKEGPSILRIQQVVRGDSAAYFCASSPPGLAGGDEQFFGPGTRLTVL.

V and J are TRBV2 and TRBJ2-5; D is perhaps TRBD2 (6 bases). CDR1 SNHLY and CDR2 FYNNEI come from the germline V gene. The V gene lost 7 bases and the J gene lost 1 base, with 10 bases spanning the gap. The CDR3 totals 13 residues. CDR3 loop: CASMKEGQETQYF. The CDR3 DNA is TGTGCCAGCATGAAGGAGGGCCAAGAGACCCAGTACTTC.

The chain recombines TRBV10-3 with TRBJ2-1; tentatively, D is TRBD2 (5 bases). V lost 0 bases to trimming and J lost 9 bases, with 9 bases between them. The CDR3 has 13 residues. CDR1 and CDR2 (germline): ENHRY, SYGVKD. Here the CDR3 DNA reads TGTGCCATCAGTGAGTCGGATGGGAGTGAGCAGTTCTTC. Encoded protein: CAISESDGSEQFF.

V is TRBV19 and J is TRBJ1-1; D is unclear. Trimming took off 1 base at V and 6 bases at J, with 9 bases between the two ends. The germline V gene has CDR1 LNHDA and CDR2 SQIVND (reference sequence). The CDR3 is 13 residues long. CDR3 region: CASSIAYLSEAFF. DNA of the CDR3: TGTGCCAGTAGTATAGCTTACTTGTCTGAAGCTTTCTTT.

This clone was seen a few times. V gene TRBV18 combines with J gene TRBJ1-6, with 7 bases that match TRBD1. Per germline, CDR1 KGHSH and CDR2 LQKENI. CDR3 size: 16 residues. The V gene end was trimmed by 0 bases and the J gene end by 5 bases; junction bases not matched to a gene: 4. The CDR3 spells CASSPPATGNNSPLHF. CDR3 bases: TGTGCCAGCTCACCACCAGCGACAGGGAATAATTCACCCCTCCACTTT.

This chain joins TRBV5-1 and TRBJ2-2; possibly TRBD1 for D (6 bases). There are 18 residues in the CDR3. V dropped 4 bases and J dropped 0 bases, with 19 bases sitting between them. CDR1 is SGHRS and CDR2 is YFSETQ in the germline V gene. CDR3 sequence reads: CASSPGQSLIANTGELFF. DNA of the CDR3: TGCGCCAGCAGCCCGGGACAATCCCTGATAGCGAACACCGGGGAGCTGTTTTTT.

V usage is TRBV9 and J usage is TRBJ2-5; D unclear. V was trimmed by 0 bases and J by 4 bases, leaving 7 bases between them. Per germline, CDR1 SGDLS and CDR2 YYNGEE. The CDR3 runs 13 residues. CDR3 DNA: TGTGCCAGCAGCGTAGCCTACGGAGAGACCCAGTACTTC. This sequence encodes CASSVAYGETQYF.

This chain joins TRBV28 and TRBJ1-2; maybe TRBD1 (6 bases). In germline, CDR1 is MDHEN, CDR2 SYDVKM. CDR3 length: 14 amino acids. The V end lost 11 bases, the J end lost 2 bases, and 18 bases lay between the germline ends. The CDR3 spells CAVMAPDRNYGYTF. In DNA form, the CDR3 reads TGTGCCGTCATGGCCCCGGACAGAAACTATGGCTACACCTTC.

The chain uses TRBV19 and TRBJ1-5; D might be TRBD1 (5 bases). The germline gives CDR1 LNHDA, CDR2 SQIVND (reference sequence). CDR3 length: 14 residues. Deletions cut 10 bases from V and 2 bases from J, with 15 bases between. CDR3 residues: CATRRVGGNQPQHF. The CDR3 DNA sequence: TGTGCCACCCGCAGGGTAGGTGGCAATCAGCCCCAGCATTTT.

V is TRBV7-6 and J is TRBJ2-2; the D gene is possibly TRBD2 (7 bases). V was clipped by 5 bases and J by 4 bases, with 14 bases between them. The V gene's germline CDR1 is SGHVS and CDR2 FNYEAQ. CDR3 length equals 15 residues. The CDR3 here is CASSRAGAGTGELFF. The CDR3, as DNA: TGTGCCAGCAGCCGGGCGGGGGCTGGCACCGGGGAGCTGTTTTTT. Complete variable domain (other parts from reference TRBV7-6 and TRBJ2-2): GAGVSQSPRYKVTKRGQDVALRCDPISGHVSLYWYRQALGQGPEFLTYFNYEAQQDKSGLPNDRFSAERPEGSISTLTIQRTEQRDSAMYRCASSRAGAGTGELFFGEGSRLTVL.

This chain connects TRBV6-5 to TRBJ1-5, with D unclear. V was trimmed by 5 bases and J by 4 bases, leaving 12 bases between them. CDR1 is MNHEY, CDR2 SVGAGI, per germline. The CDR3 runs to 14 residues. Written as DNA, the CDR3 is TGTGCCAGCAGTCGAATAGGAGATAATCAGCCCCAGCATTTT. Translating gives CASSRIGDNQPQHF.

The V and J genes are TRBV28 and TRBJ2-5; a weak D match, TRBD1 (6 bases). Germline lookup yields CDR1 MDHEN and CDR2 SYDVKM. V dropped 7 bases and J dropped 5 bases, with 20 bases sitting between them. The CDR3 consists of 15 residues. CDR3: CASTEASIQGETQYF. CDR3 DNA sequence: TGTGCCAGCACTGAGGCTAGCATCCAGGGGGAGACCCAGTACTTC.

This rearrangement joins TRBV30 to TRBJ1-6, with D perhaps matching TRBD1 (5 bases). The V end was cut by 5 bases, the J end by 7 bases, with 12 bases between. The CDR3 runs to 13 residues. CDR1 GTSNPN and CDR2 SVGIG come from the germline V gene (reference sequence). The CDR3 DNA sequence: TGTGCCTGGGCGGGCGGGGACAATTCACCCCTCCACTTT. Translated, it gives CAWAGGDNSPLHF.

The chain carries TRBV5-1 and TRBJ2-7; 13 bases match TRBD2. The V gene's germline CDR1 is SGHRS and CDR2 YFSETQ. J gave up 2 bases and V 4 bases, and 3 bases lay outside the gene matches. This CDR3 region has 15 residues. The CDR3 loop reads CASSSTSGRAYEQYF. In nucleotides, the CDR3 is TGCGCCAGCAGCAGCACTAGCGGGAGGGCCTACGAGCAGTACTTC.

The V and J genes are TRBV19 and TRBJ1-1, with 7 nucleotides matching TRBD1. The V and J ends lost 9 bases and 0 bases, in that order; junction bases with no gene match: 7. The CDR3 spans 14 residues. Per germline, CDR1 LNHDA and CDR2 SQIVND (reference sequence). This CDR3 reads CASDSGTVNTEAFF. CDR3 coding DNA: TGTGCCAGCGACTCCGGGACAGTGAACACTGAAGCTTTCTTT.

This clone is a singleton in its sample. The chain recombines TRBV6-6 with TRBJ2-3, with a tentative D call TRBD1 (6 bases). V gave up 2 bases and J gave up 4 bases, with 13 bases separating them. The CDR3 runs 15 residues. Germline values: CDR1 MNHNY, CDR2 SVGAGI (reference sequence). CDR3 sequence reads: CASSYRTAAPDTQYF. Here the CDR3 DNA reads TGTGCCAGCAGTTACCGGACAGCCGCCCCAGATACGCAGTATTTT.

This sequence joins TRBV27 and TRBJ2-1; TRBD2 is a possible D gene (6 bases). Germline CDR1 is MNHEY and CDR2 is SMNVEV (reference sequence). Trimming shortened V by 5 bases and J by 8 bases, and 13 bases separated the two germline ends. CDR3 length equals 13 residues. The CDR3, as DNA: TGTGCCAGCAGTACCGGACTATTGGATGAGCAGTTCTTC. This codes for CASSTGLLDEQFF.

The J gene is TRBJ2-7, the V gene TRBV18; 12 nucleotides match TRBD2. Germline V gene lookup returns CDR1 KGHSH and CDR2 LQKENI. The V and J ends lost 3 bases and 4 bases, in that order; junction bases with no gene match: 4. The CDR3 runs to 15 residues. The CDR3 reads CASSPIGLAGYEQYF. In nucleotides, the CDR3 is TGTGCCAGCTCACCCATCGGACTAGCGGGATACGAGCAGTACTTC.

The V gene is TRBV19, the J gene TRBJ1-5, with 9 bases that match TRBD1. Germline V lookup: CDR1 LNHDA, CDR2 SQIVND (reference sequence). V gave up 6 bases and J gave up 6 bases; unmatched junction bases: 6. This CDR3 is built from 14 residues. The CDR3 coding sequence is TGTGCCAGTAGGGGAACAGGGGGCCCTCAGCCCCAGCATTTT. Its translation: CASRGTGGPQPQHF.

The V gene is TRBV28, the J gene TRBJ1-2; D not certain. Trimming shortened V by 3 bases and J by 5 bases, and 4 bases separated the two germline ends. Germline assignment: CDR1 MDHEN and CDR2 SYDVKM. The CDR3 covers 11 residues. Here the CDR3 DNA reads TGTGCCAGCAGTTTCATGTATGGCTACACCTTC. As protein: CASSFMYGYTF.

The V and J genes are TRBV18 and TRBJ2-1; 12 positions match TRBD2. Unmatched junction bases numbered 11, after V lost 3 bases and J lost 2 bases. The germline V gene has CDR1 KGHSH and CDR2 LQKENI. This CDR3 contains 19 residues. The CDR3 loop reads CASSPQRLAGVRTYNEQFF. CDR3 coding DNA: TGTGCCAGCTCACCCCAGAGACTAGCGGGAGTACGAACCTACAATGAGCAGTTCTTC.

The genes are TRBV27 and TRBJ2-5; D gene unclear. CDR1 is MNHEY and CDR2 is SMNVEV in the germline V gene (reference sequence). Deletions cut 3 bases from V and 1 base from J, with 9 bases between. The CDR3 is 14 amino acids. The CDR3 spells CASSFKPFQETQYF. The CDR3 DNA reads TGTGCCAGCAGTTTTAAGCCATTCCAAGAGACCCAGTACTTC.

The chain is built from TRBV5-5 and TRBJ2-5; 10 nucleotides match TRBD2. The CDR3 length is 16 residues. The trim removed 1 base at V and 5 bases at J, leaving 8 bases unmatched. From germline, CDR1 is SGHKS and CDR2 YYEKEE (reference sequence). Here the CDR3 reads CASSLPLAGVEETQYF. Written as DNA, the CDR3 is TGTGCCAGCAGCTTGCCGCTAGCGGGAGTGGAGGAGACCCAGTACTTC.

The table lists this clone with a few counts. J is TRBJ1-2 and V is TRBV3-1 (or the pseudogene TRBV3-2), with D possibly matching TRBD1 (5 bases). Germline V lookup: CDR1 LGHDT, CDR2 YNNKEL (reference sequence). Deletions cut 0 bases from V and 7 bases from J, with 18 bases between. The CDR3 totals 16 residues. The CDR3 DNA sequence: TGTGCCAGCAGCCAAGATTCACGTTGGTTAGGGGTTGGCTACACCTTC. Translation: CASSQDSRWLGVGYTF.

The sample holds one count of this clone. The rearrangement uses TRBV29-1 and TRBJ1-2, with no clear D. Between the trimmed V and J ends, which lost 6 bases and 8 bases, there was a span of 7 bases. The CDR3 length is 9 residues. CDR1 and CDR2 from the germline V gene are SQVTM and ANQGSEA. CDR3 loop: CSVREGYTF. CDR3 DNA: TGCAGCGTGCGAGAGGGCTACACCTTC.

This chain links TRBV30 with TRBJ1-4, with D unclear. In germline, CDR1 is GTSNPN, CDR2 SVGIG (reference sequence). The CDR3 runs 14 residues. Trimming removed 0 bases from V and 0 bases from J, with 5 bases in between. This CDR3 is CAWSVGSTNEKLFF. In DNA, the CDR3 is TGTGCCTGGAGTGTCGGGTCAACTAATGAAAAACTGTTTTTT.

This chain connects TRBV10-3 to TRBJ1-6; possible D gene TRBD1, 5 bases. Germline loops: CDR1 ENHRY, CDR2 SYGVKD. V was shortened by 6 bases and J by 8 bases, with 14 bases between the two germline ends. CDR3 length equals 14 residues. The CDR3 region has the DNA TGTGCCATCAGCCGAACTGGGGGGGATTCACCCCTCCACTTT. This codes for CAISRTGGDSPLHF.

As regards this clone: The same CDR3 arises from other DNA sequences in this sample as well. The J gene is TRBJ1-2, the V gene TRBV6-5, with 8 bases matching TRBD1. J gave up 7 bases and V 4 bases, and 5 bases lay outside the gene matches. This CDR3 contains 13 residues. The germline V gene encodes CDR1 MNHEY and CDR2 SVGAGI. The CDR3 loop is CASSFGQGGGYTF. The CDR3 DNA sequence: TGTGCCAGCAGTTTCGGACAGGGTGGTGGCTACACCTTC.